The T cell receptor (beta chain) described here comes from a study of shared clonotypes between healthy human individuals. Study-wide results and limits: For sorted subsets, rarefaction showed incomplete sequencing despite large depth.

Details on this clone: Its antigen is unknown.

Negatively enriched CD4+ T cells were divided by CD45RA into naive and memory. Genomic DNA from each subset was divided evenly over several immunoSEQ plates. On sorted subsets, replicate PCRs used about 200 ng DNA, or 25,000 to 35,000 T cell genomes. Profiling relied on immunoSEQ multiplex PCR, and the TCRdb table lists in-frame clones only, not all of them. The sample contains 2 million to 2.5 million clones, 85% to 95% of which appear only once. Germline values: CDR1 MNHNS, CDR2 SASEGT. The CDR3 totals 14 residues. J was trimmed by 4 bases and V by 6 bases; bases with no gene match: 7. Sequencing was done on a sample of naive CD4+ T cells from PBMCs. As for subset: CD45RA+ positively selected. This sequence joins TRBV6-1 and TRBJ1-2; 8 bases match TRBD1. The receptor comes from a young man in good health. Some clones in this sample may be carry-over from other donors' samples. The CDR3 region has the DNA TGTGCCAGCAGCGTGGGACAGGAAAGCTATGGCTACACCTTC. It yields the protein CASSVGQESYGYTF.